This T cell receptor (beta chain) stems from a study of shared clonotypes between healthy human individuals. This clone was detected once. Its specificity is unknown. The V gene's germline CDR1 is SGHNT and CDR2 YYREEE (reference sequence). The CDR3 is 15 residues long. The junction had 5 bases not matched to a gene; V was cut back by 0 bases and J by 2 bases. Assay used: immunoSEQ multiplex PCR; TCRdb lists only in-frame clones, some missing. This sample has roughly 96,000 clones, with 40% to 55% found just once. With unsorted samples, genomic DNA was obtained from about 100 million PBMCs. Study conclusions and caveats: A limitation of the genetic and exposure-history diversity represented arose from few donors.

The sequence derives from a middle-aged woman in good health. Some clones in this sample may be carry-over from other donors' samples. Sequenced input: PBMCs. J is TRBJ2-7 and V is TRBV5-4; 7 bases line up with TRBD2. CDR3 loop: CASSLAGGFPYEQYF. The CDR3 nucleotides read TGTGCCAGCAGCTTGGCGGGAGGCTTCCCCTACGAGCAGTACTTC.